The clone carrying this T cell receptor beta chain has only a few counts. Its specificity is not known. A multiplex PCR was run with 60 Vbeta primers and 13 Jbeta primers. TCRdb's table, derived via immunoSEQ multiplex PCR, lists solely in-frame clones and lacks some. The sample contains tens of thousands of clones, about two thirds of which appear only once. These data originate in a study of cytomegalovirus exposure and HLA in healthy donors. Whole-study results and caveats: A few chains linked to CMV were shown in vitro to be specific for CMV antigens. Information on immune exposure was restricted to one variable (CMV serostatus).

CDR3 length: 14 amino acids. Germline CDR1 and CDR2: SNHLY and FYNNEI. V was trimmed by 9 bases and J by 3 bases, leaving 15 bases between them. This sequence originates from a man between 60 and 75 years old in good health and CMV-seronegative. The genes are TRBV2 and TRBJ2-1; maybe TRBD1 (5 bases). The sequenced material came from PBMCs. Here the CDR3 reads CASNQGSGYNEQFF. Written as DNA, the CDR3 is TGTGCCAGTAACCAGGGTAGTGGCTACAATGAGCAGTTCTTC.